This T cell receptor (beta chain) was found in a study of cytomegalovirus exposure and HLA in healthy donors. TCRdb's copy holds only in-frame clones and misses some; the assay was immunoSEQ multiplex PCR. This sample yields some 60,000 clones, of which about 96% are seen a single time; around 0.83% belongs to the top ten. The V segment lost 6 bases and the J segment 6 bases; nucleotides outside the gene matches: 6. Germline CDR1 reads SNHLY; CDR2 reads FYNNEI. The CDR3 has 14 residues. About this clone: The antigen remains unidentified.

The study's findings and limits: Rarity characterized most TCR sequences, yet some public TCRs appeared in many donors.

The chain recombines TRBV2 with TRBJ2-2, with 8 bases aligning to TRBD1. Material: PBMCs. The source of this sequence is a man younger than 35 in good health and CMV-seronegative. The CDR3 spells CASRDREVAGELFF. CDR3 DNA: TGTGCCAGCAGGGACAGGGAAGTGGCCGGGGAGCTGTTTTTT.